This T cell receptor beta chain is from a study of Graves' ophthalmopathy and Graves' hyperthyroidism (dated by TCRdb to 2016 to 2019). Notes on the research overall: Peripheral blood samples were taken at the time of initial diagnosis, before any treatment was given. Once sampling was done, hyperthyroidism patients were given methimazole at a starting dose of 30 mg daily, while ophthalmopathy patients were given high-dose intravenous methylprednisolone. To explore V-J signatures distinguishing ophthalmopathy from hyperthyroidism, a discovery set of 100 patients (roughly 44 ophthalmopathy, roughly 60 stable hyperthyroidism) was enrolled. For independent validation, a separate cohort was made up of 18 hyperthyroidism patients plus 17 patients who later progressed from hyperthyroidism to ophthalmopathy. For training and testing, the 95 to 100 patients in the discovery cohort were randomly divided in a 7:3 ratio. TCR beta repertoire signatures were used to distinguish Graves' ophthalmopathy from Graves' hyperthyroidism and to predict progression to ophthalmopathy. T-cell repertoires of thyroid tissue and blood were compared in 5 or 6 hyperthyroidism patients. In total, approximately 130 blood samples were TCR-sequenced: some 43 ophthalmopathy, some 80 hyperthyroidism and about 17 hyperthyroidism-to-ophthalmopathy patients.

The V and J ends are trimmed by 7 bases and 2 bases, leaving 18 bases between them. The cysteine opens and the phenylalanine closes a CDR3 of 14 amino acids. Only CDR3 DNA is held: 42 bases, read in frame from base 1. CDR1 is given as SQVTM and CDR2 as ANQGSEA, both from the germline V gene. Study-wide findings and limitations: In validation, the model predicted ophthalmopathy progression with roughly 68% sensitivity and roughly 78% specificity; eleven to twelve predicted patients were CT-confirmed with GO in a median of about 6.2 months. Most of the expanded thyroid clonotypes with a frequency above 0.001 were also detected in blood, and it was suggested that the thyroid immune response may be reflected by blood repertoires. No statistical method was used to predetermine the sample size, and group allocation was not hidden from the investigators. In cross-validation, the 13-signature model distinguished ophthalmopathy from stable hyperthyroidism with about 89% sensitivity and 81.08% specificity, while in the test set the corresponding values were about 80% and 75%.

Hyperthyroidism was defined as stable when no progression to ophthalmopathy occurred within 18 months of follow-up. Hyperthyroidism patients were newly diagnosed, with disease duration under 2 months, and aged 18 to 65 years. Patients with other autoimmune diseases, uncontrolled infections, pregnancy or lactation were excluded. Clinical symptoms, serum thyroxine, TRAb, thyroid ultrasound and orbital computed tomography were used for diagnosis. Ficoll-Paque density gradient centrifugation was used to isolate PBMCs from 8.5 to 10 ml of fresh peripheral blood. Total RNA was extracted with Trizol reagent and quality-checked on an Agilent 2100 Bioanalyzer. TCR beta CDR3 regions were amplified from RNA transcripts for repertoire sequencing. HTBI primers and the Qiagen OneStep RT-PCR kit were used in a first-round RT-PCR, which was followed by a second-round multiplex PCR, size selection and purification. The libraries underwent paired-end sequencing with 100 bp reads on an Illumina HiSeq2000. From the authors' description of their analysis: Reads were processed with SOAPnuke, discarding reads with adapters, uncalled bases, mean Phred below 15, or no exact constant-primer or identifier match. COPE v1.2.5 was used to merge high-quality paired reads. Unique nucleotide sequences were defined as clonotypes and aligned to IMGT TRB V, D and J references using MiTCR v1.1. Analysis was restricted to V-J combinations with a frequency above 0.0001, which covered about 99% of repertoires. For each V-J combination, a TCR clonal expansion and chaos score was defined as the ratio of F50 clonal expansion to chaos observed in the TCRdist matrix. Features were reduced by Welch's t-statistics and random forest to 10 to 15 V-J combinations, which fed a naive Bayes classifier. The similarity between thyroid and blood repertoires was quantified using the Morisita-Horn index. TCRdb reran the public reads through fastp at Q25 and MiXCR, keeping productive beta chains. When rows share a CDR3 protein, they turn into one entry using the most common DNA and genes. TCRdb, not the original authors, processed these V and J calls. The sample profile shows under 800,000 distinct CDR3 sequences; approximately 22% of them were found once. The ten most abundant clones make up around 7% of the sample.

This clonotype was found many times. It lacks a known antigen. Base qualities were left out, and no much larger clone turns up one base away. This sequence uses TRBV29-1 and TRBJ2-7, with the D call perhaps TRBD1 or TRBD2, as 6 bases match in each case. The specimen was peripheral blood. The TCR originated in a young woman with stable Graves' hyperthyroidism. Some clones in this sample may be carry-over from other donors' samples. Donor details come from another sample of the same person, matched by shared clones. For the CDR3, the sequence is CSGGDMGPAYEQYF. The DNA sequence reads TGCAGCGGCGGGGACATGGGGCCCGCCTACGAGCAGTACTTC.